These 5 T cell receptor beta chains originate from one sample sequenced in a study of cytomegalovirus exposure and HLA in healthy donors. PCR was performed using 60 Vbeta and 13 Jbeta primers. Some clones are missing from TCRdb's copy, which holds only in-frame ones; the method was immunoSEQ multiplex PCR. The sample has around 130,000 clones, around 69% seen once. Sequenced sample: PBMCs. These receptors came from a human donor in good health.

The chain combines TRBV11-1 with TRBJ1-2, with TRBD1 as a possible D gene (6 bases). Trimming cost V 0 bases and J 7 bases, with 9 bases left between them. CDR3 length: 13 residues. Germline CDR1 SGHAT, CDR2 FQDESV (reference sequence). This CDR3 reads CASSLAGAPGYTF. The CDR3 DNA sequence: TGTGCCAGCAGCTTAGCGGGGGCGCCTGGCTACACCTTC. The complete variable domain, with remaining parts taken from reference TRBV11-1 and TRBJ1-2, reads EAEVAQSPRYKITEKSQAVAFWCDPISGHATLYWYRQILGQGPELLVQFQDESVVDDSQLPKDRFSAERLKGVDSTLKIQPAELGDSAMYLCASSLAGAPGYTFGSGTRLTVV.

A single count supports this clone. V is TRBV19 and J is TRBJ1-1; D unclear. The CDR3 is 13 amino acids. Trimming took off 4 bases at V and 2 bases at J, with 8 bases between the two ends. Germline CDR1 LNHDA, CDR2 SQIVND (reference sequence). The CDR3 DNA follows: TGTGCCAGTAGTAGTGGCAGAAACACTGAAGCTTTCTTT. This sequence encodes CASSSGRNTEAFF.

The chain links TRBV5-1 to TRBJ2-4; 7 bases match TRBD1. Unmatched junction bases numbered 6, after V lost 0 bases and J lost 0 bases. This CDR3 is built from 17 residues. Germline assignment: CDR1 SGHRS and CDR2 YFSETQ. This CDR3 is CASSLGDRAGAKNIQYF. CDR3 nucleotides: TGCGCCAGCAGCTTGGGAGACAGGGCGGGAGCCAAAAACATTCAGTACTTC.

J is TRBJ2-2 and V is TRBV30, with TRBD2 identical over 12 bases. Looked up from germline, CDR1 is GTSNPN and CDR2 is SVGIG (reference sequence). V gave up 5 bases and J gave up 5 bases; unmatched junction bases: 6. The CDR3 totals 15 residues. CDR3 DNA sequence: TGTGCCTGGTCCCGACTAGCGGGAGCAACCGGGGAGCTGTTTTTT. As protein: CAWSRLAGATGELFF.

The rearrangement joins TRBV11-2 to TRBJ2-3; weak D call: TRBD1 (6 bases). Trimming stripped 6 bases from V and 4 bases from J, with 20 bases between. The CDR3 is 16 residues long. In germline, CDR1 is SGHAT, CDR2 FQNNGV. As DNA, the CDR3 is TGTGCCAGCAGATCGGGACAATGGGTGTGGGCAGATACGCAGTATTTT. This translates into CASRSGQWVWADTQYF. The full variable domain, in which reference TRBV11-2 and TRBJ2-3 provide the parts outside the CDR3, is EAGVAQSPRYKIIEKRQSVAFWCNPISGHATLYWYQQILGQGPKLLIQFQNNGVVDDSQLPKDRFSAERLKGVDSTLKIQPAKLEDSAVYLCASRSGQWVWADTQYFGPGTRLTVL.